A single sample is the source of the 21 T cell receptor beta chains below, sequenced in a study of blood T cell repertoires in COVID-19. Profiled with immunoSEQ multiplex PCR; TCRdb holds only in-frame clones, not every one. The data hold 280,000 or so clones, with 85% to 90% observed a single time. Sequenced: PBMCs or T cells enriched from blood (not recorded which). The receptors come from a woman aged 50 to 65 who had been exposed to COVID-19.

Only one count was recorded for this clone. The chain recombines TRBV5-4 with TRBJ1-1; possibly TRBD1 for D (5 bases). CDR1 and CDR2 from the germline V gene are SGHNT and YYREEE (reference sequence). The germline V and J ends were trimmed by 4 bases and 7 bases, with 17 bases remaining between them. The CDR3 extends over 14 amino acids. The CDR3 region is CASSHIDSLDEAFF. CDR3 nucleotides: TGTGCCAGCAGCCACATAGACAGTCTCGATGAAGCTTTCTTT.

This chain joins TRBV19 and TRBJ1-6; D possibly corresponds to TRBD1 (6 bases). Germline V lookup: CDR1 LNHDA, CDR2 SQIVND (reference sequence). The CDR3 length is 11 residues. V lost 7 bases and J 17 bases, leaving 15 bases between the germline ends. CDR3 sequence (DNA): TGTGCCAGTACTAGGGGACAAAGGATCCACTTT. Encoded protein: CASTRGQRIHF. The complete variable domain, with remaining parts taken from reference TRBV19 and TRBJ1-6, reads DGGITQSPKYLFRKEGQNVTLSCEQNLNHDAMYWYRQDPGQGLRLIYYSQIVNDFQKGDIAEGYSVSREKKESFPLTVTSAQKNPTAFYLCASTRGQRIHFGNGTRLTVT.

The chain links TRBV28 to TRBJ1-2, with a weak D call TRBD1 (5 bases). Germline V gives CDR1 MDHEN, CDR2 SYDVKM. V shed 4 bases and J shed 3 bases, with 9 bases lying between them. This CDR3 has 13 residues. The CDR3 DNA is TGTGCCAGCAGTTCAGGGTGGCACTATGGCTACACCTTC. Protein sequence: CASSSGWHYGYTF.

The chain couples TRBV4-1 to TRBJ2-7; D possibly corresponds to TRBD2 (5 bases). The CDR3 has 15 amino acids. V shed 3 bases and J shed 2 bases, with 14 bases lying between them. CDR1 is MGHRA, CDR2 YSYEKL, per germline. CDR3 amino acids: CASSQELVMAYEQYF. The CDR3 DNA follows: TGCGCCAGCAGCCAGGAACTAGTTATGGCCTACGAGCAGTACTTC.

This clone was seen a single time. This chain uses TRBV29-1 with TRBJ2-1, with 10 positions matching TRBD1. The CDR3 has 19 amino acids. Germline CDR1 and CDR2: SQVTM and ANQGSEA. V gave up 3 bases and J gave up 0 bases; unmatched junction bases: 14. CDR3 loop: CSVDSTGQGLSFSYNEQFF. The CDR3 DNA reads TGCAGCGTTGATAGTACGGGACAGGGGCTATCTTTCTCCTACAATGAGCAGTTCTTC.

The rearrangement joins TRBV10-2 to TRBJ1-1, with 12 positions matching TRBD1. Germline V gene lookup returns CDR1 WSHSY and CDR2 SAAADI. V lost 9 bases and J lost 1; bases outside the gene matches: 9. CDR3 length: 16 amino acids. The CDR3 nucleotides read TGCGCCAGTAGGGCCGGGACAGGGGGCTGGAACACTGAAGCTTTCTTT. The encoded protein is CASRAGTGGWNTEAFF.

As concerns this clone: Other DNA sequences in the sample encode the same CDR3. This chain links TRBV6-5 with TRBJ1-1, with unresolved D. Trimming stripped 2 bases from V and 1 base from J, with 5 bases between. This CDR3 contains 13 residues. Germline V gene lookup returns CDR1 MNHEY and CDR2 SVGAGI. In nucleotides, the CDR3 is TGTGCCAGCAGTTACCGTCGGAACACTGAAGCTTTCTTT. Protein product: CASSYRRNTEAFF.

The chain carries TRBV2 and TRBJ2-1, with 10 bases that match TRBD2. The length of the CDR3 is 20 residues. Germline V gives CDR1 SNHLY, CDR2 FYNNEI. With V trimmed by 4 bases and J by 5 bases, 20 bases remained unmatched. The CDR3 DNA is TGTGCCAGCAGTGGATCAATTAGCGGGGGGTCGCCTGCCTCTAACAATGAGCAGTTCTTC. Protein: CASSGSISGGSPASNNEQFF.

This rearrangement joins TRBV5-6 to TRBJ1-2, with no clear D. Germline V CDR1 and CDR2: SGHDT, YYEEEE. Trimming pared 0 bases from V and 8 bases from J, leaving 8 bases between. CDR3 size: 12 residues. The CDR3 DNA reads TGTGCCAGCAGCTTGGGCTCCGGGGGCTACACCTTC. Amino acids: CASSLGSGGYTF.

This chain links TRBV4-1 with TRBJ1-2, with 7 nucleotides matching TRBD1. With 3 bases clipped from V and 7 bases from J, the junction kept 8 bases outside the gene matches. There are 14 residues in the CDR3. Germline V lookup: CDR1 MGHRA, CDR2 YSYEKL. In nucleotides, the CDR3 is TGCGCCAGCAGCCAGACCGGGACAGCAGTTGGCTACACCTTC. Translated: CASSQTGTAVGYTF.

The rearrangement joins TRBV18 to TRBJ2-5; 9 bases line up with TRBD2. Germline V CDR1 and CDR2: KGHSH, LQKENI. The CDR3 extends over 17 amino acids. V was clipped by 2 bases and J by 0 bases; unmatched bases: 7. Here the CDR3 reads CASSPGVLAGYQETQYF. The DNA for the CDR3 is TGTGCCAGCTCACCAGGGGTTCTAGCGGGGTACCAAGAGACCCAGTACTTC. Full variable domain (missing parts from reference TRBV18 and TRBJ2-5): NAGVMQNPRHLVRRRGQEARLRCSPMKGHSHVYWYRQLPEEGLKFMVYLQKENIIDESGMPKERFSAEFPKEGPSILRIQQVVRGDSAAYFCASSPGVLAGYQETQYFGPGTRLLVL.

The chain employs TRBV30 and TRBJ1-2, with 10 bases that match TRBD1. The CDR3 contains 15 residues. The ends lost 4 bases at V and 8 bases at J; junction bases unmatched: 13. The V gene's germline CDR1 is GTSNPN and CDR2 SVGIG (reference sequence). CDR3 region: CAWTQSGTGAFGYTF. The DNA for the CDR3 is TGTGCCTGGACACAATCCGGGACAGGGGCGTTCGGCTACACCTTC.

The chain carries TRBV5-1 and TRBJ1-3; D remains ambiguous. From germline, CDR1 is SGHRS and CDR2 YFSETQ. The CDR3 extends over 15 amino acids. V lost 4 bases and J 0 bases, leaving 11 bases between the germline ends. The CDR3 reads CASSPPLNSGNTIYF. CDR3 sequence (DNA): TGCGCCAGCAGCCCCCCACTAAACTCTGGAAACACCATATATTTT.

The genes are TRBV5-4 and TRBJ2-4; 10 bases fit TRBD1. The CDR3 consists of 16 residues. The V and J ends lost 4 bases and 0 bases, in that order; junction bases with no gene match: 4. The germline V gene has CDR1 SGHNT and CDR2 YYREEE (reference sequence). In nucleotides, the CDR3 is TGTGCCAGCAGCGCGGGGACAGGGGTAGCCAAAAACATTCAGTACTTC. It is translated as CASSAGTGVAKNIQYF.

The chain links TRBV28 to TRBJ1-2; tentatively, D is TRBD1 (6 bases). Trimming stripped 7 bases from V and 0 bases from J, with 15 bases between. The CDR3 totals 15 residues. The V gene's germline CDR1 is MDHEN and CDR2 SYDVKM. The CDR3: CASTLGQLANYGYTF. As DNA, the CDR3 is TGTGCCAGCACCTTAGGACAGCTAGCTAACTATGGCTACACCTTC.

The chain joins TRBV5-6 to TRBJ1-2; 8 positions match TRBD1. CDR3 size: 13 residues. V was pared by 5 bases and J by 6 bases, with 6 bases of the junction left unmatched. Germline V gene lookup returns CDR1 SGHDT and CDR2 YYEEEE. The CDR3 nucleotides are TGTGCCAGCAGTACCGGGACAGGTGATGGCTACACCTTC. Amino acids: CASSTGTGDGYTF.

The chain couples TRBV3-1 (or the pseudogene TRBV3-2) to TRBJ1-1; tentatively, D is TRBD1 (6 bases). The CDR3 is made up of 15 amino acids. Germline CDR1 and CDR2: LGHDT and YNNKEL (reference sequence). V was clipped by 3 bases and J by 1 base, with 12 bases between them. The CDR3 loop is CASSHRTEANTEAFF. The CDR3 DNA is TGTGCCAGCAGCCATCGGACAGAGGCGAACACTGAAGCTTTCTTT.

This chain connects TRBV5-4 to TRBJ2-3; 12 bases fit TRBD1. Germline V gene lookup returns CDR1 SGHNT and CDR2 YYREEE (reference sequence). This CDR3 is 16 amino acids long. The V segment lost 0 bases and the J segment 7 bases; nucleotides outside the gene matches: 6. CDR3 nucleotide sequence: TGTGCCAGCAGCTTGGGAGGGACAGGGGGCCGCTATACGCAGTATTTT. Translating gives CASSLGGTGGRYTQYF. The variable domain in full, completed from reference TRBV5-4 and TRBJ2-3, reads ETGVTQSPTHLIKTRGQQVTLRCSSQSGHNTVSWYQQALGQGPQFIFQYYREEENGRGNFPPRFSGLQFPNYSSELNVNALELDDSALYLCASSLGGTGGRYTQYFGPGTRLTVL.

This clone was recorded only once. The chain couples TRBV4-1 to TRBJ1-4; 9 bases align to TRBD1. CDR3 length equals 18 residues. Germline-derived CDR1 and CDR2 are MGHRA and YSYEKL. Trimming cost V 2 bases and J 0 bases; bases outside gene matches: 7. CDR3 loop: CASSQPGQGEATNEKLFF. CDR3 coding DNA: TGCGCCAGCAGCCAACCGGGACAGGGAGAAGCAACTAATGAAAAACTGTTTTTT.

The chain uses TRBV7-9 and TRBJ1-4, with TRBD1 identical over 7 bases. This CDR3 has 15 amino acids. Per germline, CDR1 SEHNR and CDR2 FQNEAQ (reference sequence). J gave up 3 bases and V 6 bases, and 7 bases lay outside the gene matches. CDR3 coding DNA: TGTGCCAGCAGACTAGAGGACAGGCCTAATGAAAAACTGTTTTTT. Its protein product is CASRLEDRPNEKLFF.

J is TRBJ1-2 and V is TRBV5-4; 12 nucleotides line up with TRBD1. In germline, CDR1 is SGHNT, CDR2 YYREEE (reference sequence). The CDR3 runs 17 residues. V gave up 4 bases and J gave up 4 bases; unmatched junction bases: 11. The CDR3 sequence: CASSPGQGAPEFYGYTF. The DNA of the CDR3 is TGTGCCAGCAGCCCGGGACAGGGGGCCCCTGAGTTCTATGGCTACACCTTC.